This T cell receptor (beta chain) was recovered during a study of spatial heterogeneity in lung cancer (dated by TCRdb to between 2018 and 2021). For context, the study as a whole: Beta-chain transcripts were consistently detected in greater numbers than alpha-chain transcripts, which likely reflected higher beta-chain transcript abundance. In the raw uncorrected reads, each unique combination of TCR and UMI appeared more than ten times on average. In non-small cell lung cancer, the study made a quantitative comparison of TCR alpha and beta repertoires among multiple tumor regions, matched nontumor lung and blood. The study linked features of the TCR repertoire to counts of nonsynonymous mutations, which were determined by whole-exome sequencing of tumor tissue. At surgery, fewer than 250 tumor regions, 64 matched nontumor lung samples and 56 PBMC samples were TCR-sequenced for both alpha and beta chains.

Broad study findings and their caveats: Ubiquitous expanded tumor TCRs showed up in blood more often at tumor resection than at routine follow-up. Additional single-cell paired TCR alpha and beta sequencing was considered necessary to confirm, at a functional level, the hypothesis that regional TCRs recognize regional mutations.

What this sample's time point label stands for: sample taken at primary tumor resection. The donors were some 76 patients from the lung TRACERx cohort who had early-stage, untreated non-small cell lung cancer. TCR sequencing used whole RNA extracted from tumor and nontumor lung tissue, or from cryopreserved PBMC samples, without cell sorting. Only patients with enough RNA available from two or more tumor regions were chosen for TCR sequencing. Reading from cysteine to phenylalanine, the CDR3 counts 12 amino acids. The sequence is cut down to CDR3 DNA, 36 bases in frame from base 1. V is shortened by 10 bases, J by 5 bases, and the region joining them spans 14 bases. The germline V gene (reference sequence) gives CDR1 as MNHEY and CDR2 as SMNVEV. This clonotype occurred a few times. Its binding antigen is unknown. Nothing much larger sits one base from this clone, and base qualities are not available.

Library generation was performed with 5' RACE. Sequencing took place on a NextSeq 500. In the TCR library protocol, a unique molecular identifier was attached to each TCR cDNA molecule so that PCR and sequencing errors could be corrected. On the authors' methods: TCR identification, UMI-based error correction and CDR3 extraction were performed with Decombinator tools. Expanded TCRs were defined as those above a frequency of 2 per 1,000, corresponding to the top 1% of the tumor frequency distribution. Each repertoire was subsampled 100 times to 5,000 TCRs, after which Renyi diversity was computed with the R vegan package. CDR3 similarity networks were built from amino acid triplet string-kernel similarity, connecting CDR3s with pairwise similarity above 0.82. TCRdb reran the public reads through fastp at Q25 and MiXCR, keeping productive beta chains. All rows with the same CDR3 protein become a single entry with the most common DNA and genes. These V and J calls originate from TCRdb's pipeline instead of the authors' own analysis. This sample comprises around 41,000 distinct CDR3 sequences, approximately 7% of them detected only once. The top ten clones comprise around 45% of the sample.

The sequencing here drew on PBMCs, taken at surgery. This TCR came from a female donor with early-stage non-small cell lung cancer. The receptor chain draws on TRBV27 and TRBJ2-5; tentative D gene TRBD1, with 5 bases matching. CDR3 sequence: CAMSRVGETQYF. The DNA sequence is TGTGCCATGTCCAGGGTCGGGGAGACCCAGTACTTC.